This T cell receptor (beta chain) is drawn from a study of blood T cell repertoires in COVID-19 (dated by TCRdb to the early 2020s). Context from the whole study: The collaborator samples originated in the United States, Italy and Spain and spanned the acute and convalescent phases of COVID-19. The prospective study material was composed of cDNA or gDNA derived from T cells, B-cell-depleted T cells, or PBMCs. The dataset comprised deeply sampled blood TCRbeta repertoires from subjects exposed to, actively infected with, or recovered from COVID-19. A freely available public database, intended as a resource for researchers studying the immune response to SARS-CoV-2, is where the repertoires were released. The samples were drawn from the first 160 participants of the ongoing ImmuneRACE study and from 1,200 or so subjects provided by 6 global collaborators. A de-identified subject ID, COVID-19 status, age in years and sex were almost always included in the sample metadata. HLA class I and class II types, where available, came from metadata supplied by the sample provider rather than from assay-based typing. Study-wide findings and limitations: The quantity of clinical and demographic metadata differed by source and by participant and was supplied without curation.

The immunoSEQ Assay, a bias-controlled multiplex PCR, was used to amplify TCRbeta CDR3 regions from genomic DNA. The authors' analysis ran thus. The number of nucleated cells in each sample was estimated by amplification of reference gene primers within the assay. To quantify the absolute abundance of each unique TCRbeta CDR3 rearrangement, sequence reads were collapsed and filtered. For each sample, productive Simpson clonality was calculated as the square root of Simpson's diversity index over productive rearrangements. Not all clones reach the TCRdb copy of this immuneACCESS table, which keeps in-frame sequences only. Checked studies attribute under half of the gap to unresolved V genes and leave the rest unexplained. The DNA gave D and trimming, while V, J and clone size come from that table. Across this sample there are 60,000 to 90,000 clones, with about 85% seen only once. Clones ranked in the top ten supply roughly 9.7% of the sample.

At one collaborating source in Seattle, patients were enrolled during active infection and were followed longitudinally through the course of disease. Collaborating institutions collected whole blood in K2EDTA tubes following their own protocols. For TCRbeta analysis, collaborators shipped samples in one of three forms: frozen whole blood, isolated PBMCs, or DNA extracted from either of those sample types. The sample holds one count of this clone. No antigen is known for it. No clone much larger than this one lies a single base away; base qualities are absent. Input material: peripheral blood. The TCR comes from a man aged 55 to 70 with COVID-19, enrolled during active disease.

DNA sequence: TGTGCCTGGAGGTACGGTTCCACAGATACGCAGTATTTT. The translation is CAWRYGSTDTQYF. The rearrangement joined TRBV30 to TRBJ2-3, with the D gene too uncertain to name. The CDR3 numbers 13 residues from cysteine through phenylalanine. Only CDR3 DNA is held: 39 bases, read in frame from base 1. Via the germline V gene (reference sequence), CDR1 is GTSNPN and CDR2 SVGIG. The junction shows trimming of 3 bases on V and 2 bases on J, plus 9 bases between the germline ends.